This TCR beta chain comes out of a study of vaccination and CD4 T cells after COVID-19. The Oncomine TCR Beta short-read assay was applied to DNA of cultured CD4+ T cells. Using the QIAamp micro DNA kit, genomic DNA was extracted from the CD4+ T cells that had been cultured. TCRdb itself ran the PCR reads through MiXCR, one entry per CDR3 protein. Among roughly 5,400 distinct CDR3 sequences listed, around 50% were seen once. Treatment reported: approximately nine-day PBMC culture with coronavirus spike peptide pools or control peptides (ViraFEST assay). Antigen-specific T cell expansion with peptide pools preceded TCR sequencing in the ViraFEST approach. Study outcomes and limitations: Early post-infection timepoints were not included, and relatively few convalescent patients were studied.

As to this clonotype: The antigen remains unidentified.

The V and J ends lost 6 bases and 1 base, in that order; junction bases with no gene match: 8. Per the germline V gene, CDR1 is SNHLY and CDR2 is FYNNEI. The CDR3 has 16 residues. The rearrangement links TRBV2 to TRBJ2-2; TRBD1 aligns across 7 bases. Source material: CD4+ T cells from blood, cultured in vitro. The sequence was collected from a human donor who had recovered from COVID-19. In DNA form, the CDR3 reads TGTGCCAGCAGCGAGACAGGGTGGGAGAACACCGGGGAGCTGTTTTTT. Translating it yields CASSETGWENTGELFF.